This is a list of T cell receptor beta chains from one sample in a study of CD8 T cells in ankylosing spondylitis. TCRdb used MiXCR to reprocess the 5' RACE reads, holding one entry per CDR3 protein. The repertoire holds about 52,000 distinct CDR3 sequences, with 6.5% to 8% as singletons. Input material: blood, either unsorted or a sorted T cell fraction (not recorded which). The source of these receptors is a female donor with ankylosing spondylitis or in good health (not recorded which). CDR3s include the opening cysteine and the closing phenylalanine or tryptophan. D genes are given only for firm matches. The listing skips clone size in some rows; elsewhere it reads once, few, many or a size class.

D gene	V gene	clone size	J gene	CDR3 protein	CDR3 DNA
TRBD2	TRBV7-2	-	TRBJ2-3	CASSWIAGGQADTQYF	TGTGCCAGCAGCTGGATAGCGGGGGGGCAGGCAGATACGCAGTATTTT
-	TRBV19	-	TRBJ1-5	CASSSNQPQHF	TGTGCCAGTAGTTCCAATCAGCCCCAGCATTTT
TRBD1	TRBV6-6	few	TRBJ1-2	CASSYGQATGGYTF	TGTGCCAGCAGTTATGGACAGGCCACCGGCGGCTACACCTTC
-	TRBV7-2	few	TRBJ1-2	CASSPTGTYGYTF	TGTGCCAGCAGCCCCACCGGGACCTATGGCTACACCTTC
-	TRBV7-2	many	TRBJ1-4	CASRKAANEKLFF	TGTGCCAGCAGGAAGGCGGCTAATGAAAAACTGTTTTTT
TRBD1	TRBV4-3	many	TRBJ1-6	CASSQEGAGGSPLHF	TGCGCCAGCAGCCAAGAAGGGGCAGGGGGTTCACCCCTCCACTTT
-	TRBV5-1	many	TRBJ2-1	CASSLEGPANYNEQFF	TGCGCCAGCAGCTTGGAAGGCCCCGCTAATTACAATGAGCAGTTCTTC
TRBD2	TRBV10-3	-	TRBJ2-1	CAISESTSAGLAGNEQFF	TGTGCCATCAGTGAGTCGACGTCAGCGGGACTAGCTGGGAATGAGCAGTTCTTC
-	TRBV5-1	many	TRBJ1-1	CASSLVPGWMMNTEAFF	TGCGCCAGCAGCTTGGTTCCAGGGTGGATGATGAACACTGAAGCTTTCTTT
TRBD2	TRBV29-1	many	TRBJ2-1	CSVDLFQAGAWNEQFF	TGCAGCGTTGACCTTTTTCAAGCGGGGGCTTGGAATGAGCAGTTCTTC
TRBD1	TRBV5-1	many	TRBJ2-3	CASSPGQGTDTQYF	TGCGCCAGCAGCCCAGGACAGGGCACAGATACGCAGTATTTT
TRBD2	TRBV12-3/TRBV12-4	many	TRBJ2-5	CASSRRTSGQETQYF	TGTGCCAGCAGTCGGAGGACTAGCGGACAAGAGACCCAGTACTTC
TRBD1	TRBV28	many	TRBJ1-1	CASSATGTVTEAFF	TGTGCCAGCAGTGCGACCGGGACAGTCACTGAAGCTTTCTTT
TRBD2	TRBV6-5	many	TRBJ2-3	CASRNTLGTSGGLTDTQYF	TGTGCCAGCAGGAATACATTAGGGACTAGCGGGGGGCTCACAGATACGCAGTATTTT
-	TRBV20-1	many	TRBJ2-1	CSARDPSLGSNEQFF	TGCAGTGCTAGAGATCCCTCCCTCGGATCCAATGAGCAGTTCTTC
-	TRBV4-3	few	TRBJ2-7	CASSQSISYEQYF	TGCGCCAGCAGCCAAAGTATTTCCTACGAGCAGTACTTC
-	TRBV5-1	many	TRBJ1-3	CASSLAQGANTIYF	TGCGCCAGCAGCTTGGCCCAGGGCGCAAACACCATATATTTT
TRBD2	TRBV3-1	few	TRBJ2-5	CACSQVQRRGAYEETQYF	TGTGCCTGCAGCCAAGTACAGAGGCGGGGGGCCTACGAAGAGACCCAGTACTTC
-	TRBV11-3	many	TRBJ2-3	CASSLADTQYF	TGTGCCAGCAGCTTAGCAGATACGCAGTATTTT
-	TRBV5-1	many	TRBJ2-3	CASSIESLTSTDTQYF	TGCGCCAGCTCCATTGAGAGCCTGACAAGCACAGATACGCAGTATTTT
TRBD1	TRBV11-3	few	TRBJ1-3	CASSRRDRAGNTIYF	TGTGCCAGCAGCCGCCGGGACAGGGCCGGAAACACCATATATTTT
-	TRBV4-2	many	TRBJ1-1	CASSQVSGEDEAFF	TGTGCCAGCAGCCAAGTATCGGGGGAGGATGAAGCTTTCTTT
-	TRBV29-1	many	TRBJ2-1	CSVEVGGYNEQFF	TGCAGCGTTGAAGTGGGGGGCTACAATGAGCAGTTCTTC
TRBD1	TRBV5-1	many	TRBJ1-2	CASSLQPGTANYGYTF	TGCGCCAGCAGCTTGCAACCCGGGACAGCTAACTATGGCTACACCTTC
-	TRBV20-1	-	TRBJ1-5	CSARLGMRGPQHF	TGCAGTGCTAGACTGGGGATGAGAGGGCCCCAGCATTTT
-	TRBV5-1	many	TRBJ1-1	CASYGGPNTEAFF	TGCGCCAGCTATGGGGGACCGAACACTGAAGCTTTCTTT
-	TRBV5-1	many	TRBJ1-1	CASSFPGEITEAFF	TGCGCCAGCAGCTTTCCGGGAGAGATCACTGAAGCTTTCTTT
-	TRBV13	many	TRBJ2-1	CASSPTGAYNEQFF	TGTGCCAGCAGCCCAACCGGAGCCTACAATGAGCAGTTCTTC
-	TRBV5-5	many	TRBJ1-2	CASSLELDRVYGYTF	TGTGCCAGCAGCTTGGAATTGGACAGAGTCTATGGCTACACCTTC